This TCR beta chain comes out of a study of regulatory T cells in long-lasting Graves disease. Study-wide points: It is possible that accuracy was reduced by the small size of the sample. Study was limited to peripheral blood, excluding thyroid tissue. Those with persistent Graves' had less TCR diversity than newly diagnosed patients.

According to the study, TCR beta libraries were built with iRepertoire HTBI primers and CDR3-region Arm-PCR. TCRdb re-called the multiplex PCR reads with MiXCR, one entry per CDR3 protein. The table lists more than 300,000 distinct CDR3 sequences, over 9.5% of them singletons. Trimming shortened V by 0 bases and J by 13 bases, and 21 bases separated the two germline ends. This CDR3 region has 15 residues. Germline V gives CDR1 MRHNA, CDR2 SNTAGT. The time point: newly diagnosed GD, antithyroid drugs for less than 3 months. Generation of the TCR library employed RNA extracted from PBMCs. Turning to this clonotype: Its antigen is currently unknown.

The same sample was also studied in work on T cells in Graves' hyperthyroidism and ophthalmopathy.

Here the sequenced sample was peripheral blood mononuclear cells (PBMCs), taken at new diagnosis, from a patient treated with antithyroid drugs. The TCR comes from a woman younger than 30 with Graves disease. The V call is TRBV6-4, the J call TRBJ1-2, with a weak D call TRBD1 (6 bases). CDR3 sequence reads: CASSDSTPGAGFSTF. The CDR3, as DNA: TGTGCCAGCAGTGACTCGACCCCGGGGGCAGGATTTTCCACCTTC.